This is a list of T cell receptor beta chains from one sample in a study of blood T cells in healthy people across ages. In TCRdb, the 5' RACE reads were re-called with MiXCR into one record per CDR3 protein. This table has 1,300,000 or so distinct CDR3 sequences, 59% appearing once. The sample taken for sequencing was blood. These receptor sequences come from a young man in good health. CDR3s include the opening cysteine and the closing phenylalanine or tryptophan. D genes are given only for firm matches. The listing skips clone size in some rows; elsewhere it reads once, few, many or a size class.

j_gene,d_gene,abundance,v_gene,CDR3aa,CDR3nt
TRBJ1-2,-,-,TRBV4-3,CASSPSQGTYGYTF,TGCGCCAGCAGCCCGAGCCAAGGGACCTATGGCTACACCTTC
TRBJ2-4,TRBD2,-,TRBV7-8,CASSNLAGGPEQYF,TGTGCCAGCAGCAACCTAGCGGGAGGGCCGGAGCAGTACTTC
TRBJ2-3,-,-,TRBV6-6,CASGATDTQYF,TGTGCCAGCGGGGCAACAGATACGCAGTATTTT
TRBJ2-3,-,-,TRBV7-2,CASSTRTITDTQYF,TGTGCCAGCAGCACAAGGACTATCACAGATACGCAGTATTTT
TRBJ2-7,TRBD1,few,TRBV6-2/TRBV6-3,CASSLQAGGEYF,TGTGCCAGCAGTCTCCAGGCAGGGGGCGAGTACTTC
TRBJ2-3,TRBD1,-,TRBV6-1,CASSEDGTGVDTQYF,TGTGCCAGCAGTGAAGATGGGACAGGCGTAGATACGCAGTATTTT
TRBJ2-3,TRBD2,few,TRBV12-3/TRBV12-4,CASTSTSEAITDTQYF,TGTGCCAGCACCTCGACTAGCGAGGCAATCACAGATACGCAGTATTTT
TRBJ2-1,TRBD2,few,TRBV29-1,CSVTGLDVGEQFF,TGCAGCGTTACGGGACTAGACGTAGGTGAGCAGTTCTTC
TRBJ1-6,-,-,TRBV5-6,CASSLEPGQSGSPLHF,TGCGCCAGCAGCTTGGAGCCGGGTCAAAGTGGTTCACCCCTCCACTTT
TRBJ2-5,-,-,TRBV4-3,CASSQDRASEETQYF,TGCGCCAGCAGCCAAGATAGGGCTAGCGAAGAGACCCAGTACTTC
TRBJ2-5,-,-,TRBV15,CATSRDLALEEQYF,TGTGCCACCAGCAGAGACCTAGCCCTAGAGGAGCAGTACTTC
TRBJ2-5,-,few,TRBV5-1,CASSSPQGREETQYF,TGCGCCAGCAGCTCTCCACAGGGCCGGGAAGAGACCCAGTACTTC
TRBJ1-1,-,-,TRBV29-1,CSVELRLSYTEAFF,TGCAGCGTTGAACTTCGGCTGTCGTACACTGAAGCTTTCTTT
TRBJ2-1,TRBD1,-,TRBV10-1,CASSEPHRNGTGDNEQFF,TGCGCCAGCAGTGAGCCCCACCGGAATGGGACAGGGGACAATGAGCAGTTCTTC
TRBJ2-3,TRBD2,few,TRBV14,CASSQGTSSDTQYF,TGTGCCAGCAGCCAAGGGACTAGTTCAGATACGCAGTATTTT
TRBJ1-1,-,few,TRBV10-3,CAISATGRNTEAFF,TGTGCCATCAGTGCCACAGGGCGGAACACTGAAGCTTTCTTT
TRBJ2-3,TRBD2,few,TRBV7-6,CASSPQGLAGDTDTQYF,TGTGCCAGCAGCCCACAGGGACTAGCGGGGGACACAGATACGCAGTATTTT
TRBJ2-1,-,-,TRBV24-1,CATSGGKVEAYNEQFF,TGTGCCACCAGCGGAGGCAAGGTTGAGGCCTACAATGAGCAGTTCTTC